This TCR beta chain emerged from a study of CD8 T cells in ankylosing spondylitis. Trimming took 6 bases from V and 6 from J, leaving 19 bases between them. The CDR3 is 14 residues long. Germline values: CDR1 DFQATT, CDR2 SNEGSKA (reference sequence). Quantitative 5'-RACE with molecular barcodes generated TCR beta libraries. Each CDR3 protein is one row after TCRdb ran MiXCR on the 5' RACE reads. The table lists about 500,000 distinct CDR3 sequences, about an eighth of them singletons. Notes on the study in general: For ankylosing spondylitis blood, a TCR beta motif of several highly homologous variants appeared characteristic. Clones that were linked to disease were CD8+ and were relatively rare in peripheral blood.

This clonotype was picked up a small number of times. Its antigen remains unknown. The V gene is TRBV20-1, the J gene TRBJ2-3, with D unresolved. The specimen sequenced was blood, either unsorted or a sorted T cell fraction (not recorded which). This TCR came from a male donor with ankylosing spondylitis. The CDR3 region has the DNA TGCAGTGCATGGGCGCTCCACCGGGTGGATACGCAGTATTTT. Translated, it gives CSAWALHRVDTQYF.